In this sample, the clone carrying this TCR beta chain is medium-sized. The sample is drawn from a study of graft-versus-host responses after intestinal transplantation. Study results and limitations: Early post-transplant falls in HvG clones accompanied the peak levels of circulating GvH clones. Allografts of patients with graft-donor T cell macrochimerism showed high graft-versus-host to host-versus-graft clone ratios.

Libraries were prepared by immunoSEQ multiplex PCR; TCRdb keeps only in-frame clonotypes and omits some of them. The data contain under 6,000 clones, 27% of them singletons. The CDR3 covers 12 residues. Germline lookup yields CDR1 LNHDA and CDR2 SQIVND (reference sequence). Trimming stripped 3 bases from V and 6 bases from J, with 8 bases between. Responders that carried the CFSE label, 200,000 of them, were plated with 200,000 irradiated, violet-dye-labeled stimulator cells. CFSE-low proliferating responders, CD3+CD4+ and CD3+CD8+, were sorted post-reaction. The V gene is TRBV19, the J gene TRBJ1-1; unclear D gene. Material: alloreactive CD8+ T cells from a mixed lymphocyte reaction culture, obtained before transplantation. Regarding subset: CFSE-low proliferating T cells sorted from approximately six-day pre-transplant mixed lymphocyte reaction (GvH or HvG direction). This receptor was taken from a human patient who was an organ donor for intestinal transplantation. CDR3 bases: TGTGCCAGTAGTATCGGAGGACCTGAAGCTTTCTTT. It translates to CASSIGGPEAFF.